A selection of T cell receptor beta chains follows, all from one sample in a study of T cells expressing NK-cell markers. TCRdb processed the 5' RACE reads again and assigns one entry to each CDR3 protein, with no DNA. Here the sample table reports 150,000 to 180,000 distinct CDR3 sequences. Sequenced sample: blood T cells: a sorted CD56 or NKG2C T cell subset, CD4+ or CD8+ T cells, or bulk PBMC T cells (not recorded which). The receptors derive from a woman between 45 and 65 years old in good health. CDR3s include the opening cysteine and the closing phenylalanine or tryptophan.

cdr3_aa: CASSFRARRESDEQFF; j_call: TRBJ2-1; v_call: TRBV11-2; cdr3_length: 16
cdr3_aa: CASSYQGLNTEAFF; j_call: TRBJ1-1; v_call: TRBV6-5; cdr3_length: 14
cdr3_aa: CAIRDTAGFRTGELFF; j_call: TRBJ2-2; v_call: TRBV10-3; cdr3_length: 16
cdr3_aa: CASSQASLAGSYNEQFF; j_call: TRBJ2-1; v_call: TRBV4-1; cdr3_length: 17
cdr3_aa: CASRAGFGNEQFF; j_call: TRBJ2-1; v_call: TRBV6-5; cdr3_length: 13
cdr3_aa: CASSPRDSGIDEQFF; j_call: TRBJ2-1; v_call: TRBV7-9; cdr3_length: 15
cdr3_aa: CASSLQKSGNSGRPPDTQYF; j_call: TRBJ2-3; v_call: TRBV5-1; cdr3_length: 20
cdr3_aa: CASSLSSLSLWGGTEAFF; j_call: TRBJ1-1; v_call: TRBV7-2; cdr3_length: 18
cdr3_aa: CASSLDQGGGNEQFF; j_call: TRBJ2-1; v_call: TRBV7-2; cdr3_length: 15
cdr3_aa: CASSKTGTATDTQYF; j_call: TRBJ2-3; v_call: TRBV5-1; cdr3_length: 15
cdr3_aa: CASGFRAGQQETQYF; j_call: TRBJ2-5; v_call: TRBV12-5; cdr3_length: 15
cdr3_aa: CASSPLAGDEQYF; j_call: TRBJ2-7; v_call: TRBV7-9; cdr3_length: 13
cdr3_aa: CASSYSMTGGTDTQYF; j_call: TRBJ2-3; v_call: TRBV6-5; cdr3_length: 16
cdr3_aa: CASSPPRDNYEQYF; j_call: TRBJ2-7; v_call: TRBV18; cdr3_length: 14
cdr3_aa: CATGRLYNEQFF; j_call: TRBJ2-1; v_call: TRBV11-2; cdr3_length: 12
cdr3_aa: CASSLSGPGKNPPDNEQFF; j_call: TRBJ2-1; v_call: TRBV27; cdr3_length: 19
cdr3_aa: CASSPGTNHYEQYF; j_call: TRBJ2-7; v_call: TRBV5-1; cdr3_length: 14